Sequencing of this T cell receptor beta chain was carried out in a study of control samples from healthy donors and cancer patients (TCRdb year 2020). The library was made by the immunoSEQ multiplex PCR assay. TCRdb re-hosts the immuneACCESS table, in-frame sequences only. Its copies lack some clones; in the studies checked, an unresolved V gene accounts for under half of them, and the cause for the rest is not known. Recorded for this sample are 150,000 to 200,000 clones; nearly 90% of them occurred a single time. Together, the top ten hold 1.4% of the sample. Points on this clone: The antigen it recognizes is unknown. No much larger clone is present one base from it, and per-base qualities are unavailable.

The CDR3 runs 14 amino acids, cysteine and phenylalanine included. Only the CDR3 portion is preserved as DNA: 42 bases, with reading frame beginning at the first base. CDR1 SGHRS and CDR2 YFSETQ are derived from the germline V gene. V and J are trimmed by 1 base and 4 bases, and the gene matches miss 1 base of the junction. In this chain, TRBV5-1 is recombined with TRBJ2-1, with 8 bases matching TRBD2. This TCR derives from a woman aged 50 to 60 in good health. Sequencing used blood. The CDR3 here reads CASSLTGGYNEQFF. DNA sequence: TGCGCCAGCAGCTTGACGGGAGGGTACAATGAGCAGTTCTTC.